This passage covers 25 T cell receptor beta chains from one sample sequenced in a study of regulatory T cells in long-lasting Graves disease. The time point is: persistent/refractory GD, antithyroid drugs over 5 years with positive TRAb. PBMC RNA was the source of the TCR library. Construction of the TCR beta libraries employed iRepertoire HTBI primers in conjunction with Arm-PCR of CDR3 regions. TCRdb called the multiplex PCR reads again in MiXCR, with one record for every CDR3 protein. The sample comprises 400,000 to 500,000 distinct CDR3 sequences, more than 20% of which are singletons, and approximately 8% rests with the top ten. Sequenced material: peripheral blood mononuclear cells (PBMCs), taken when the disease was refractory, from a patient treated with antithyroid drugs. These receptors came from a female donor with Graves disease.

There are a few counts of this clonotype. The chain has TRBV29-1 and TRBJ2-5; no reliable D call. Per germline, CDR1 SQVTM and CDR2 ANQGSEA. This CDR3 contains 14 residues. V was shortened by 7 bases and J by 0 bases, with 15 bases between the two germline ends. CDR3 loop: CSGRTYGNQETQYF. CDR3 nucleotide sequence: TGCAGCGGTCGTACGTACGGTAACCAAGAGACCCAGTACTTC.

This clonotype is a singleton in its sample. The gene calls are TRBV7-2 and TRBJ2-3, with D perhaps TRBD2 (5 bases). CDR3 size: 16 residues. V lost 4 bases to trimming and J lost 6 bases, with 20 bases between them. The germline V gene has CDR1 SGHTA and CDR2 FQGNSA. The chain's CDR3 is CASSSGNGRVGDTQYF. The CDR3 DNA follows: TGTGCCAGCAGCTCCGGTAACGGGCGGGTCGGGGATACGCAGTATTTT.

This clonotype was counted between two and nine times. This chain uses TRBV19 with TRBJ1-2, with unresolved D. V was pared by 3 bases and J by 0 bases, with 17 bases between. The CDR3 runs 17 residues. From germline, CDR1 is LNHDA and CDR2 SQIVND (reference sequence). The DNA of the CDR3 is TGTGCCAGTAGTATTTCAATCGGCGAGCTCGCTAACTATGGCTACACCTTC. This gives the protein CASSISIGELANYGYTF.

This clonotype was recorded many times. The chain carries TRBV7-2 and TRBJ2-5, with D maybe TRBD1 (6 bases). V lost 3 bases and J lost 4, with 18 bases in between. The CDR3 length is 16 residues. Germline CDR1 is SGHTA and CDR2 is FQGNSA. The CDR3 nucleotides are TGTGCCAGCAGCTTGCAAGGGACAACCCAGGGAGAGACCCAGTACTTC. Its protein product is CASSLQGTTQGETQYF.

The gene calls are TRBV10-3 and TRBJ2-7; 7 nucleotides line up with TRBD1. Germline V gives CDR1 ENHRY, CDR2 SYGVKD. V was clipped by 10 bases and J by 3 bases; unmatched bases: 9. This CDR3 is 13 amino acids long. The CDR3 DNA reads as TGTGCCAGCACCGGGACAGCTAGCTACGAGCAGTACTTC. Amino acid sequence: CASTGTASYEQYF.

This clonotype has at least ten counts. In DNA, the CDR3 is TGTGCCTGGTCCTCTGTCGGAGGAGGGGAGACCCAGTACTTC. This sequence encodes CAWSSVGGGETQYF. The V call is TRBV30, the J call TRBJ2-5, with D perhaps matching TRBD2 (6 bases). CDR1 GTSNPN and CDR2 SVGIG come from the germline V gene (reference sequence). V was clipped by 5 bases and J by 5 bases, with 18 bases between them. This CDR3 region has 14 residues.

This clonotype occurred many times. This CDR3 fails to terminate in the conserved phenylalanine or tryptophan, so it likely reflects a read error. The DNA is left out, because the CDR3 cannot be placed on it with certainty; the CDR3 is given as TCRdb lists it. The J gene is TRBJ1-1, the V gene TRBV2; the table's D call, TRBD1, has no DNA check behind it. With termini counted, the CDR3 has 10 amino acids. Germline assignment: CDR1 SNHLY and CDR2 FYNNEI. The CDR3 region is CASRGQGEWI.

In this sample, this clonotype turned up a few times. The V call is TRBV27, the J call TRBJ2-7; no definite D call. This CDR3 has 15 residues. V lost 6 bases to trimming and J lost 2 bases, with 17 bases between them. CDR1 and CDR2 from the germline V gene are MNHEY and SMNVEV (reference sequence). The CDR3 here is CASRNSRNRAYEQYF. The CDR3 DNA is TGTGCCAGCAGGAACAGTCGAAATCGAGCCTACGAGCAGTACTTC.

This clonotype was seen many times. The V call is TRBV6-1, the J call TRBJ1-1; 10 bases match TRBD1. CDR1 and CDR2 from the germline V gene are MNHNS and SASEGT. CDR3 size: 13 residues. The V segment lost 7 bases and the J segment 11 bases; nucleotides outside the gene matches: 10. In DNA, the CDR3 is TGTGCCAGCAAAGGACAGGGGGATCTATTGGCTTTCTTT. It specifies CASKGQGDLLAFF.

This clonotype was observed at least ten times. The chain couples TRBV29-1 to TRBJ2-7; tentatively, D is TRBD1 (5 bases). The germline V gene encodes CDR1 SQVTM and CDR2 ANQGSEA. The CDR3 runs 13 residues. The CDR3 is CSTQGPRSYEQYF. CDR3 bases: TGCAGTACGCAGGGCCCTCGTTCCTACGAGCAGTACTTC.

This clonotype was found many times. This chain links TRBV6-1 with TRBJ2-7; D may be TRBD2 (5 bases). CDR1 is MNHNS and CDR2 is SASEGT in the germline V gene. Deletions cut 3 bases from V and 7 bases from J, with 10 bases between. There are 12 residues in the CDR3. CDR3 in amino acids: CASSDRLKEQYF. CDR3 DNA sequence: TGTGCCAGCAGTGATAGACTAAAGGAGCAGTACTTC.

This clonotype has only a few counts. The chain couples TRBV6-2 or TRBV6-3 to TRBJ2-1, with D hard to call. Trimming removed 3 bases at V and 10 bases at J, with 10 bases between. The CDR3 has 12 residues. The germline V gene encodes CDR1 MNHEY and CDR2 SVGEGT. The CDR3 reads CASSYVTGEQFF. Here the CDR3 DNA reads TGTGCCAGCAGTTATGTTACCGGCGAGCAGTTCTTC.

In DNA form, the CDR3 reads TGTGCCAGCAGTTACTCATGGGGTGTGAACACTGAAGCTTTCTTT. It yields the protein CASSYSWGVNTEAFF. The genes are TRBV6-9 and TRBJ1-1; no clear D gene. This CDR3 is built from 15 residues. The germline gives CDR1 MNHGY, CDR2 SVAAGI. Trimming took off 3 bases at V and 0 bases at J, with 11 bases between the two ends.

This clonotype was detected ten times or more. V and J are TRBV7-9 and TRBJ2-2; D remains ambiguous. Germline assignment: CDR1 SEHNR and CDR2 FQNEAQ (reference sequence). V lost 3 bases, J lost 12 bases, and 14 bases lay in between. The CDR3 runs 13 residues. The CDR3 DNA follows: TGTGCCAGCAGCTTCCCCCCGGACCCCAAGCTGTTTTTT. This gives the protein CASSFPPDPKLFF.

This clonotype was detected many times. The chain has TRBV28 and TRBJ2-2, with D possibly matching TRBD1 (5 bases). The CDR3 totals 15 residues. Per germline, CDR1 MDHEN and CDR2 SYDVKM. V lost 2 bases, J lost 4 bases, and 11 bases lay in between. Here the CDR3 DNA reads TGTGCCAGCAGTTTACTCCTAGGGGTCACCGGGGAGCTGTTTTTT. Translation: CASSLLLGVTGELFF.

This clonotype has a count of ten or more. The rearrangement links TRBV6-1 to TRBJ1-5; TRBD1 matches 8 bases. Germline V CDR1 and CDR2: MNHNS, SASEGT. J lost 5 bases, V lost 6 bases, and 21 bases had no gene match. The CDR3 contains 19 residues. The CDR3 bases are TGTGCCAGCAGCGTAACCACCCGACAGGGGAGGTTTAGGGATCAGCCCCAGCATTTT. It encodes CASSVTTRQGRFRDQPQHF.

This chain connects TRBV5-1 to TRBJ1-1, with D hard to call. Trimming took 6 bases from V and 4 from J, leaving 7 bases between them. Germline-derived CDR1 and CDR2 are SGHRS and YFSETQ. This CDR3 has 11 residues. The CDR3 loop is CASTKGTEAFF. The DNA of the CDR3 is TGCGCCAGCACAAAGGGCACTGAAGCTTTCTTT.

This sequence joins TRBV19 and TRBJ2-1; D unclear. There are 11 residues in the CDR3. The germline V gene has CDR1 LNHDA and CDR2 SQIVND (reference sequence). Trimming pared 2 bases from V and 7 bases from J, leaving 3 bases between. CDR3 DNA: TGTGCCAGTAGTATACAGAATGAGCAGTTCTTC. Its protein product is CASSIQNEQFF.

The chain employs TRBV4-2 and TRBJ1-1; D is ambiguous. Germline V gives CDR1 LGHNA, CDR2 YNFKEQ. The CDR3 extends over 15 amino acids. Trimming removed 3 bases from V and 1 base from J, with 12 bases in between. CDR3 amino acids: CASSQSSRGNTEAFF. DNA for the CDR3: TGTGCCAGCAGCCAGTCAAGTCGGGGGAACACTGAAGCTTTCTTT.

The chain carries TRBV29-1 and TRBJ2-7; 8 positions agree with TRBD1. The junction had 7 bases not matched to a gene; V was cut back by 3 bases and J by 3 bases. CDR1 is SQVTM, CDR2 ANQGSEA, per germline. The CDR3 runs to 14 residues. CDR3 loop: CSVESGTGYYEQYF. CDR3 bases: TGCAGCGTTGAGTCGGGGACAGGATACTACGAGCAGTACTTC.

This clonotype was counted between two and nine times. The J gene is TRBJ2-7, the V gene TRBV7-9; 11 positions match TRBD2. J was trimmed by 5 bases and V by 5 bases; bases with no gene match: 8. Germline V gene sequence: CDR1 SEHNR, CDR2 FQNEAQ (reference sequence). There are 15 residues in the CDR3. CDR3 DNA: TGTGCCAGCAGCGCGGGGACTAGCGGCTTTGACGAGCAGTACTTC. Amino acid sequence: CASSAGTSGFDEQYF.

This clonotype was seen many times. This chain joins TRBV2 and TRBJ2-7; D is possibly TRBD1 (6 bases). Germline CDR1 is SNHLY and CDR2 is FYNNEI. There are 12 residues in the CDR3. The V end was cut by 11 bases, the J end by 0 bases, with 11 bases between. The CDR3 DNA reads TGTGCCGGACGGACAGCCTCCTACGAGCAGTACTTC. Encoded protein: CAGRTASYEQYF.

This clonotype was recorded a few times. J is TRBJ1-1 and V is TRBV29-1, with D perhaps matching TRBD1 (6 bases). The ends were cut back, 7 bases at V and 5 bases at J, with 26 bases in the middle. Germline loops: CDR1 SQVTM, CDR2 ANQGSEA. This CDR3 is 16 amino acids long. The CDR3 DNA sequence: TGCAGCGCCGAAGCCCCAGGGGTAGCGATTGGAACTGAAGCTTTCTTT. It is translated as CSAEAPGVAIGTEAFF.

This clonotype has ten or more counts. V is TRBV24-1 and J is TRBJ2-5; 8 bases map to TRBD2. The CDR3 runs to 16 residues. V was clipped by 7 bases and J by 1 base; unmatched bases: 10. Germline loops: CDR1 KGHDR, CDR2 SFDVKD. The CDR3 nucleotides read TGTGCCACCAGCGACCCCCTTGCGGGAGGCCAAGAGACCCAGTACTTC. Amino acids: CATSDPLAGGQETQYF.

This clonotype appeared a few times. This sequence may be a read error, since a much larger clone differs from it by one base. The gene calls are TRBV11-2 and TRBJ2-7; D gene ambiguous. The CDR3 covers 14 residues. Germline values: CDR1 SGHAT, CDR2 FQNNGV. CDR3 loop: CACSPTGSTYEQYF. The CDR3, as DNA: TGTGCCTGCAGCCCGACTGGCAGCACCTACGAGCAGTACTTC.